The next 17 T cell receptor beta chains were all read from a single sample in a study of naive and memory T cell subsets. An equimolar mix of two oligonucleotides served as the beta constant-region primer for TRBC1 and TRBC2. Via MiXCR, TCRdb re-called the UMI-ligation and nested PCR reads, giving one row per CDR3 protein. Of 130,000 to 150,000 distinct CDR3 sequences detected, 15% to 20% appear once; the ten largest clones hold just over 0.14%. What was sequenced was naive CD4+ T cells from blood. Source of these receptors: a human donor in good health.

There are many counts of this clonotype. The chain is built from TRBV12-3 or TRBV12-4 and TRBJ2-3; TRBD2 matches 8 bases. There are 13 residues in the CDR3. J was trimmed by 2 bases and V by 9 bases; bases with no gene match: 4. DNA for the CDR3: TGTGCCAGTGTAGCGGGGAACACAGATACGCAGTATTTT. Translating it yields CASVAGNTDTQYF.

This clonotype was counted between two and nine times. In DNA form, the CDR3 reads TGTGCCAGCAGTGGGACAGTCAATGGCTACACCTTC. Amino acids: CASSGTVNGYTF. V gene TRBV6-1 combines with J gene TRBJ1-2; possible D gene TRBD1, 6 bases. This CDR3 has 12 amino acids. The germline V and J ends were trimmed by 4 bases and 6 bases, with 9 bases remaining between them. Germline V gives CDR1 MNHNS, CDR2 SASEGT.

The chain carries TRBV3-1 and TRBJ1-5; TRBD1 matches 7 bases. CDR1 is LGHDT and CDR2 is YNNKEL in the germline V gene (reference sequence). CDR3 size: 16 residues. V was pared by 5 bases and J by 6 bases, with 13 bases of the junction left unmatched. Here the CDR3 DNA reads TGTGCCAGCAGCACGGGCAGTCGACAGGGATTTCAGCCCCAGCATTTT. This codes for CASSTGSRQGFQPQHF.

The V and J genes are TRBV30 and TRBJ2-5; D gene uncertain. This CDR3 comprises 11 residues. From germline, CDR1 is GTSNPN and CDR2 SVGIG (reference sequence). Trimming took 5 bases from V and 6 from J, leaving 10 bases between them. This chain's CDR3 is CAWAQRKTQYF. In nucleotides, the CDR3 is TGTGCCTGGGCCCAACGGAAGACCCAGTACTTC.

The V call is TRBV3-1, the J call TRBJ2-7; D uncertain. The germline V and J ends were trimmed by 3 bases and 6 bases, with 12 bases remaining between them. The CDR3 runs to 13 residues. CDR1 is LGHDT, CDR2 YNNKEL, per germline (reference sequence). CDR3 protein: CASSHSTESEQYF. CDR3 in DNA: TGTGCCAGCAGCCATTCGACGGAGTCCGAGCAGTACTTC.

This clonotype was detected only a few times. The V call is TRBV7-2, the J call TRBJ1-6; D is unclear. Trimming took 5 bases from V and 9 from J, leaving 17 bases between them. Germline loops: CDR1 SGHTA, CDR2 FQGNSA. The CDR3 length is 15 residues. The CDR3 sequence is CASSHVGATGSPLHF. CDR3 in DNA: TGTGCCAGCAGCCACGTCGGCGCCACGGGTTCACCCCTCCACTTT.

The rearrangement joins TRBV28 to TRBJ1-5; the D gene is possibly TRBD1 (6 bases). CDR3 length: 15 amino acids. The V end lost 2 bases, the J end lost 4 bases, and 12 bases lay between the germline ends. In germline, CDR1 is MDHEN, CDR2 SYDVKM. The chain's CDR3 is CASSLQTGKNQPQHF. The CDR3 nucleotides read TGTGCCAGCAGTTTACAGACAGGAAAGAATCAGCCCCAGCATTTT.

This chain connects TRBV30 to TRBJ2-7, with D possibly TRBD2 on 6 matching bases. Germline V lookup: CDR1 GTSNPN, CDR2 SVGIG (reference sequence). This CDR3 has 14 amino acids. V lost 3 bases to trimming and J lost 3 bases, with 15 bases between them. CDR3 region: CAWRPEGGYYEQYF. The CDR3 DNA reads as TGTGCCTGGAGACCGGAGGGAGGATACTACGAGCAGTACTTC.

CDR3 protein: CASSLTPGKDYGYTF. In nucleotides, the CDR3 is TGTGCCAGCAGCTTAACCCCGGGAAAGGACTATGGCTACACCTTC. This chain joins TRBV7-9 and TRBJ1-2, with D unresolved. This CDR3 spans 15 amino acids. Per the germline V gene, CDR1 is SEHNR and CDR2 is FQNEAQ (reference sequence). V shed 2 bases and J shed 3 bases, with 13 bases lying between them.

This clonotype occurred once. J is TRBJ1-4 and V is TRBV20-1, with D unclear. The CDR3 runs to 13 residues. Germline V gives CDR1 DFQATT, CDR2 SNEGSKA (reference sequence). V was pared by 6 bases and J by 0 bases, with 8 bases between. The CDR3: CSAWATTNEKLFF. CDR3 sequence (DNA): TGCAGTGCCTGGGCGACAACTAATGAAAAACTGTTTTTT.

This clonotype was seen many times. The V gene is TRBV3-1, the J gene TRBJ2-3; TRBD2 is a possible D gene (6 bases). The CDR3 is made up of 13 amino acids. The germline V and J ends were trimmed by 4 bases and 5 bases, with 10 bases remaining between them. Germline CDR1 LGHDT, CDR2 YNNKEL (reference sequence). The CDR3 protein is CASSPGVRDTQYF. DNA of the CDR3: TGTGCCAGCAGCCCGGGAGTTCGAGATACGCAGTATTTT.

The chain has TRBV7-2 and TRBJ2-2; TRBD2 agrees at 9 bases. With 8 bases clipped from V and 2 bases from J, the junction kept 9 bases outside the gene matches. This CDR3 is 16 amino acids long. CDR1 and CDR2 from the germline V gene are SGHTA and FQGNSA. CDR3 DNA: TGTGCCAGCCGCTCGACTAGCGGAAGTAACACCGGGGAGCTGTTTTTT. It codes for CASRSTSGSNTGELFF.

The table lists this clonotype with a few counts. The V call is TRBV7-2, the J call TRBJ2-1, with TRBD2 identical over 13 bases. V shed 3 bases and J 11 bases; nucleotides not matched to a gene: 16. CDR3 length: 18 amino acids. Germline V CDR1 and CDR2: SGHTA, FQGNSA. The CDR3 DNA reads as TGTGCCAGCAGCTTTTGGGGAGGAGGGACTAGCGGGATTAAAAAGCAGTTCTTC. Residues: CASSFWGGGTSGIKKQFF.

This chain joins TRBV6-2 or TRBV6-3 and TRBJ2-5; maybe TRBD1 (5 bases). V was pared by 4 bases and J by 4 bases, with 7 bases between. Germline assignment: CDR1 MNHEY and CDR2 SVGEGT. The CDR3 has 12 residues. The CDR3, as DNA: TGTGCCAGCAGTTCCACAGGAGAGACCCAGTACTTC. Translated: CASSSTGETQYF.

The chain carries TRBV2 and TRBJ1-2; tentative D call: TRBD1 (5 bases). Germline V gives CDR1 SNHLY, CDR2 FYNNEI. The V end lost 4 bases, the J end lost 7 bases, and 7 bases lay between the germline ends. This CDR3 has 11 amino acids. The CDR3 sequence is CASSAGAGYTF. DNA of the CDR3: TGTGCCAGCAGTGCTGGGGCTGGCTACACCTTC.

A few counts support this clonotype. The chain has TRBV11-3 and TRBJ2-7; D might be TRBD2 (6 bases). There are 17 residues in the CDR3. Germline loops: CDR1 SGHNT, CDR2 YENEEA. V was shortened by 0 bases and J by 4 bases, with 19 bases between the two germline ends. CDR3 coding DNA: TGTGCCAGCAGCTTAGATGGAGGCGGGATAAGTACGTACGAGCAGTACTTC. The encoded protein is CASSLDGGGISTYEQYF.

This clonotype was counted at least ten times. The V call is TRBV5-1, the J call TRBJ2-3, with no clear D. V was pared by 4 bases and J by 2 bases, with 5 bases between. CDR1 and CDR2 from the germline V gene are SGHRS and YFSETQ. The CDR3 spans 12 residues. The chain's CDR3 is CASSHDTDTQYF. CDR3 nucleotides: TGCGCCAGCAGCCACGACACAGATACGCAGTATTTT. The full variable domain, rest sourced from reference TRBV5-1 and TRBJ2-3, is KAGVTQTPRYLIKTRGQQVTLSCSPISGHRSVSWYQQTPGQGLQFLFEYFSETQRNKGNFPGRFSGRQFSNSRSEMNVSTLELGDSALYLCASSHDTDTQYFGPGTRLTVL.